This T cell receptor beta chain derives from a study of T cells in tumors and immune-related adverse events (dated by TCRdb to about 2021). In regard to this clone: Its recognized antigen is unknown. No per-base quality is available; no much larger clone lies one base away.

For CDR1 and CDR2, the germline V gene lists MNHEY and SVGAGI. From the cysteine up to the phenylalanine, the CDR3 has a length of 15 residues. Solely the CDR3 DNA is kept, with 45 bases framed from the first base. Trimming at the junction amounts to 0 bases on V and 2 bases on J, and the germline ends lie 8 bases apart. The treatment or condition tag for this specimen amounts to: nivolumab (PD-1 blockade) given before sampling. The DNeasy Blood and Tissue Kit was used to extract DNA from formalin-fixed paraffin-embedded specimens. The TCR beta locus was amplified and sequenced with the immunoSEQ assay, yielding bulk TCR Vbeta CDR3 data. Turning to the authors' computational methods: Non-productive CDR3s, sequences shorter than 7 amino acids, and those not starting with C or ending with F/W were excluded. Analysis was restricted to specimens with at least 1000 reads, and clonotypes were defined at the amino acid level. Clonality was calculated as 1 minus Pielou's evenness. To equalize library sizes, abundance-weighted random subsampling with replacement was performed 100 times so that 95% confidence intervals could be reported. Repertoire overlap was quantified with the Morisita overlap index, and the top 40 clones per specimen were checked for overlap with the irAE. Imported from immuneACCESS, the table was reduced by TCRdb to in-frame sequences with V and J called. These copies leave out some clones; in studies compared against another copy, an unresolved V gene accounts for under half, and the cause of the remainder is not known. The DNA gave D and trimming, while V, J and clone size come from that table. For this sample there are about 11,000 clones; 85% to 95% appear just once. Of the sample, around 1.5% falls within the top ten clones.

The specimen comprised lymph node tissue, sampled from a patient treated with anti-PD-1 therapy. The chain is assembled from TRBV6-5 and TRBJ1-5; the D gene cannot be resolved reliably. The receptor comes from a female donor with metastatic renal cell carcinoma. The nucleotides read TGTGCCAGCAGTTACTCGCTACGGGGCAATCAGCCCCAGCATTTT. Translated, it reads CASSYSLRGNQPQHF.